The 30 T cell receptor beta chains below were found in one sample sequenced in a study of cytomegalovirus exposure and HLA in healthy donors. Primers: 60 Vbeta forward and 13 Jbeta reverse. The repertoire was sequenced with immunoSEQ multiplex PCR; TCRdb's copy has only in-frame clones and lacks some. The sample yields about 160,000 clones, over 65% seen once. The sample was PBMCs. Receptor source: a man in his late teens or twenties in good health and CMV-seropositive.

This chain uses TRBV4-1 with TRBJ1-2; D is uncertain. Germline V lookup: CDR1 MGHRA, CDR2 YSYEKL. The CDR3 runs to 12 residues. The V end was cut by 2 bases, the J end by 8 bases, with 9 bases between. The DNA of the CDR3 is TGCGCCAGCAGCCAACAGAACGGGGGCTACACCTTC. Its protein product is CASSQQNGGYTF.

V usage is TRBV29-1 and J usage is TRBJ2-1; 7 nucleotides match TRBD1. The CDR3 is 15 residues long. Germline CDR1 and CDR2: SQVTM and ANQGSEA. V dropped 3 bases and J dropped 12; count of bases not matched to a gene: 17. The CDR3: CSVDEAGGIQFVQFF. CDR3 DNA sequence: TGCAGCGTTGATGAGGCAGGGGGAATACAGTTTGTGCAGTTCTTC.

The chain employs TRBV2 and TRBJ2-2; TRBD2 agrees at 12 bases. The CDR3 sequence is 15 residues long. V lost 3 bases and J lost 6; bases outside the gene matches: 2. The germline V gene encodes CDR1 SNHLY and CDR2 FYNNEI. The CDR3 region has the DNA TGTGCCAGCAGTGAGACTAGCGGGAGCTCCGGGGAGCTGTTTTTT. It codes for CASSETSGSSGELFF.

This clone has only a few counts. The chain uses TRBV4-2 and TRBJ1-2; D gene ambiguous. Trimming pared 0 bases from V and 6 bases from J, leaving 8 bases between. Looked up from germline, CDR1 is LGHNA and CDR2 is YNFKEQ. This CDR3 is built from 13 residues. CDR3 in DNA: TGTGCCAGCAGCCAAGATCTGGGAGATGGCTACACCTTC. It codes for CASSQDLGDGYTF.

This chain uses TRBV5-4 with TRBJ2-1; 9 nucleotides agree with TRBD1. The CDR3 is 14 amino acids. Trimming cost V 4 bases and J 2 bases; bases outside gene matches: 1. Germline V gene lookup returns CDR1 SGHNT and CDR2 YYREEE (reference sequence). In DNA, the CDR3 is TGTGCCAGCAGCCGACAGGGGGCCTACAATGAGCAGTTCTTC. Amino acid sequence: CASSRQGAYNEQFF.

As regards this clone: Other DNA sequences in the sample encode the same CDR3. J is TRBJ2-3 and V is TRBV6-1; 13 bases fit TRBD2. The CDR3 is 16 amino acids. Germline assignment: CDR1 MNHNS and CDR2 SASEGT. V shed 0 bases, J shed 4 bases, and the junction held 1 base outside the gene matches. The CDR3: CASSEALAGGADTQYF. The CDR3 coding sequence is TGTGCCAGCAGTGAAGCACTAGCGGGAGGGGCAGATACGCAGTATTTT.

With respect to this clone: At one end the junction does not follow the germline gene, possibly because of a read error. This CDR3 reads CASSEDRDYQPQHF. Here the CDR3 DNA reads TGTGCCAGCAGCGAAGACAGGGATTATCAGCCCCAGCATTTT. The chain employs TRBV2 and TRBJ1-5; 7 nucleotides align to TRBD1. Germline loops: CDR1 SNHLY, CDR2 FYNNEI. This CDR3 is 14 amino acids long.

The CDR3 DNA is TGCGCCAGCAGCGAGCAGGGGGTAGGCGGGGAGCTGTTTTTT. This translates into CASSEQGVGGELFF. The chain links TRBV5-1 to TRBJ2-2; the match to TRBD1 covers 7 bases. Germline CDR1 is SGHRS and CDR2 is YFSETQ. Trimming cost V 4 bases and J 7 bases; bases outside gene matches: 7. The length of the CDR3 is 14 residues.

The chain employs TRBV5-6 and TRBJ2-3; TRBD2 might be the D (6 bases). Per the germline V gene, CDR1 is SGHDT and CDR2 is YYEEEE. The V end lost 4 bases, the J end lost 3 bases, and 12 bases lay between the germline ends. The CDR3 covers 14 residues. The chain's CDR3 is CASSPPTRTDTQYF. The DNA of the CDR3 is TGTGCCAGCAGCCCCCCGACTAGGACAGATACGCAGTATTTT.

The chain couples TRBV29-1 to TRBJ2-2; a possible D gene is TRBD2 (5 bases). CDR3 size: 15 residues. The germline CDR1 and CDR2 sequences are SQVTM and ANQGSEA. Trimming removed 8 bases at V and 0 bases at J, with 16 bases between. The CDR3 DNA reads TGCAGCATCAAGGGAGCTACACCGAACACCGGGGAGCTGTTTTTT. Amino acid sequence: CSIKGATPNTGELFF.

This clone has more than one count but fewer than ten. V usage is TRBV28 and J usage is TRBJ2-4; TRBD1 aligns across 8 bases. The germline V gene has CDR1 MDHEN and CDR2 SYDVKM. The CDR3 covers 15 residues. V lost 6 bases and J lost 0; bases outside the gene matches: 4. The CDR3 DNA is TGTGCCAGCAGGGACAGGGAACTAGCCAAAAACATTCAGTACTTC. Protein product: CASRDRELAKNIQYF.

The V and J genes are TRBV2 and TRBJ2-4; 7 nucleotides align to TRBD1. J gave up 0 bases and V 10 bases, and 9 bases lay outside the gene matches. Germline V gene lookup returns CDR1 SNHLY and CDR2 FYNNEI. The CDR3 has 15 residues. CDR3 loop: CANSQGQLAKNIQYF. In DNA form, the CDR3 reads TGTGCCAACTCCCAGGGACAGCTAGCCAAAAACATTCAGTACTTC.

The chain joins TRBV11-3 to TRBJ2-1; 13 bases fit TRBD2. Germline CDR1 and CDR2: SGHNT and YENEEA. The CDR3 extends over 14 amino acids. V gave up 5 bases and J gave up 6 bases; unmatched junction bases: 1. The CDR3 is CASSRTSGSNEQFF. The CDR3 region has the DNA TGTGCCAGCAGCCGGACTAGCGGGAGCAATGAGCAGTTCTTC.

This CDR3 is CASSLTDDTEAFF. The CDR3 DNA sequence: TGTGCCAGCAGCTTGACAGACGACACTGAAGCTTTCTTT. The V gene is TRBV7-8, the J gene TRBJ1-1; perhaps TRBD1 as D (5 bases). CDR3 length: 13 residues. In germline, CDR1 is SGHVS, CDR2 FQNEAQ. V lost 3 bases, J lost 3 bases, and 8 bases lay in between.

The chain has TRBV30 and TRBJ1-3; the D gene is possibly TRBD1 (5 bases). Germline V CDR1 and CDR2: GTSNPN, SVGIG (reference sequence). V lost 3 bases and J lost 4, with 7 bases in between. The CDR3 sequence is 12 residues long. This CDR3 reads CAWRPGGNTIYF. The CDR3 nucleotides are TGTGCCTGGAGACCAGGGGGAAACACCATATATTTT.

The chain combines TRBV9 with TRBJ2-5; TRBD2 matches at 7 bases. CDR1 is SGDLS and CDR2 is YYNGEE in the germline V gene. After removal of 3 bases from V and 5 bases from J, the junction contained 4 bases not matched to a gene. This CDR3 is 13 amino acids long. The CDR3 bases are TGTGCCAGCAGCGCTACACTAGCGGAGACCCAGTACTTC. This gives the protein CASSATLAETQYF.

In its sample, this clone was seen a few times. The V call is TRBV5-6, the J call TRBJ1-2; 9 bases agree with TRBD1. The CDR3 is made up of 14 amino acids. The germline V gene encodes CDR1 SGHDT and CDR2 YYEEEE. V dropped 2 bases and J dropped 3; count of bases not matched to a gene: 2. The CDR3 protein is CASSLGQGYYGYTF. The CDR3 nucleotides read TGTGCCAGCAGCTTAGGACAGGGGTACTATGGCTACACCTTC.

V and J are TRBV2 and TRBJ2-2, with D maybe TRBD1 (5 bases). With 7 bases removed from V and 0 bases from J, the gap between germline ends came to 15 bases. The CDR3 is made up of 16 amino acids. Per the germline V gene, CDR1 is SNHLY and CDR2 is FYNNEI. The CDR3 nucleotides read TGTGCCAGCAAACCGCCACGGACATCGAACACCGGGGAGCTGTTTTTT. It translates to CASKPPRTSNTGELFF.

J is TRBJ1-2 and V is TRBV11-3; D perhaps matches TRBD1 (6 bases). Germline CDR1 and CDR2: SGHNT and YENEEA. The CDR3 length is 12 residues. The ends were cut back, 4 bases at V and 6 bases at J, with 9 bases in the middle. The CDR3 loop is CASSSSGDGYTF. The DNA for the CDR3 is TGTGCCAGCAGCTCTTCAGGGGATGGCTACACCTTC.

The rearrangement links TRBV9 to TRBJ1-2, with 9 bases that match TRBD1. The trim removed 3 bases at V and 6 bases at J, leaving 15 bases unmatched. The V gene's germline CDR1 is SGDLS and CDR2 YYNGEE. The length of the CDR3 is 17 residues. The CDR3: CASSEPQTGGSADGYTF. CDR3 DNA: TGTGCCAGCAGCGAACCCCAGACAGGGGGATCGGCTGATGGCTACACCTTC.

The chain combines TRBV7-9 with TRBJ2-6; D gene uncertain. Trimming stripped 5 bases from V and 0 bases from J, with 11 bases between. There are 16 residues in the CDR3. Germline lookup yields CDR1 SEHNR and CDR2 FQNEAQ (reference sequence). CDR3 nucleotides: TGTGCCAGCAGCAGCCATGCGAGCTCTGGGGCCAACGTCCTGACTTTC. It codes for CASSSHASSGANVLTF. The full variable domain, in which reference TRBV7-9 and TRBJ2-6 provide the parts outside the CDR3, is DTGVSQNPRHKITKRGQNVTFRCDPISEHNRLYWYRQTLGQGPEFLTYFQNEAQLEKSRLLSDRFSAERPKGSFSTLEIQRTEQGDSAMYLCASSSHASSGANVLTFGAGSRLTVL.

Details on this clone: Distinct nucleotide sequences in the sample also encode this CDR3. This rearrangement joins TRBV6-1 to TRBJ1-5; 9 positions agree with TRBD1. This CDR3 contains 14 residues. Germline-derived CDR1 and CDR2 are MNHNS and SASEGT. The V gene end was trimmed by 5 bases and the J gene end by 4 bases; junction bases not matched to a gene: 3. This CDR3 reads CASSRDRVNQPQHF. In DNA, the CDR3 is TGTGCCAGCAGTAGGGACAGGGTTAATCAGCCCCAGCATTTT.

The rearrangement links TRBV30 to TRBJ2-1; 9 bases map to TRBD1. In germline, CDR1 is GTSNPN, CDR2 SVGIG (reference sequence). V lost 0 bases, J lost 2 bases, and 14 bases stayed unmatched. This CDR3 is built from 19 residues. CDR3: CAWSVFPILQGATYNEQFF. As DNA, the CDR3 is TGTGCCTGGAGTGTATTCCCCATTTTACAGGGGGCAACCTACAATGAGCAGTTCTTC.

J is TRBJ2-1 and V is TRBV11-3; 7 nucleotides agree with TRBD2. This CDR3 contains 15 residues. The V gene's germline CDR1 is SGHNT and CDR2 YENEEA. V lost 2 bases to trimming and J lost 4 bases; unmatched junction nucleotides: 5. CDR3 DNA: TGTGCCAGCAGCTTATCACCTAGCGGATACAATGAGCAGTTCTTC. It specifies CASSLSPSGYNEQFF.

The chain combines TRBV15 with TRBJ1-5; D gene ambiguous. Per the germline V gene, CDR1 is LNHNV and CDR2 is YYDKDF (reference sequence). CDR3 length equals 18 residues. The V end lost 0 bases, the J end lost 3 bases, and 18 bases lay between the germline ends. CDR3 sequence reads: CATSRDHGRNSFNQPQHF. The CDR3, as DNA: TGTGCCACCAGCAGAGATCACGGCCGCAACAGTTTCAATCAGCCCCAGCATTTT.

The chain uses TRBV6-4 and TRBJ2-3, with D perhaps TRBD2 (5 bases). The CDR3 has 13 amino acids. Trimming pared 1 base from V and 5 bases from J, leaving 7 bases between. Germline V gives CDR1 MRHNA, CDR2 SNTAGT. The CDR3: CASSDYGGDTQYF. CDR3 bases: TGTGCCAGCAGTGACTATGGAGGAGATACGCAGTATTTT.

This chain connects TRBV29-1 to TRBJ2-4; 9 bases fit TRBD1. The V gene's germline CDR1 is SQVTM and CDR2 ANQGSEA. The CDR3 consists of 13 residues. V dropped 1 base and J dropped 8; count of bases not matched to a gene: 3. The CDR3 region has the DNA TGCAGCGTTGAAGGGGACAGGGAGTACATTCAGTACTTC. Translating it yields CSVEGDREYIQYF.

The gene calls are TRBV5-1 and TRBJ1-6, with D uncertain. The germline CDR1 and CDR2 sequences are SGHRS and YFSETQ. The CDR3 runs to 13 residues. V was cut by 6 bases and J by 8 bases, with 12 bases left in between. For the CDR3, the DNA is TGCGCCAGCACCCCCGGGAGGGATTCACCCCTCCACTTT. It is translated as CASTPGRDSPLHF.

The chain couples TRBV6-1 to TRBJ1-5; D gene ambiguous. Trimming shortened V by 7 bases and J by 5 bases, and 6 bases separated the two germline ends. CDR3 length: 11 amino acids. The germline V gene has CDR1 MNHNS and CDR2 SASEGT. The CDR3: CASTGDQPQHF. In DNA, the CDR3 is TGTGCCAGCACTGGAGATCAGCCCCAGCATTTT.

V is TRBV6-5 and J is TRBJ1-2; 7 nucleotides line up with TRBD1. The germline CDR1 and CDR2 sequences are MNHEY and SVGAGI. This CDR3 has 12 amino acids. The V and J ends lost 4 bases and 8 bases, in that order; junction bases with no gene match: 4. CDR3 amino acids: CASSSTGEGYTF. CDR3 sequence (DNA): TGTGCCAGCAGTTCTACAGGGGAAGGCTACACCTTC.